This is a list of T cell receptor beta chains from one sample in a study of shared clonotypes between healthy human individuals. The assay was immunoSEQ multiplex PCR, and TCRdb's table has in-frame clones only and misses some. The data show about 550,000 clones, about 95% seen once. The sample comprised naive CD8+ T cells sorted from blood. The receptor set was obtained from a woman aged 30 to 39 in good health. The CDR3 runs from the conserved cysteine through the conserved F or W. A D gene is named only where the DNA matches it firmly. Clone size is shown for a subset of rows, as once, few, many or a class of expanded clone.

TRBV7-6,TRBD1,13,TRBJ2-3,.,CASSSQGADTQYF,TGTGCCAGCAGCTCCCAGGGGGCAGATACGCAGTATTTT
TRBV29-1,.,13,TRBJ1-1,.,CSGDPLSETEAFF,TGCAGCGGGGACCCGTTATCGGAAACTGAAGCTTTCTTT
TRBV4-2,TRBD2,18,TRBJ2-7,.,CASSQDGETSYSTYEQYF,TGTGCCAGCAGCCAAGATGGGGAGACTAGCTACTCAACCTACGAGCAGTACTTC
TRBV18,TRBD2,17,TRBJ2-3,.,CASSPGLAGDLTDTQYF,TGTGCCAGCTCACCAGGACTAGCGGGAGATTTGACAGATACGCAGTATTTT
TRBV13,TRBD1,13,TRBJ2-7,.,CASSSEGAYEQYF,TGTGCCAGCAGCTCCGAGGGGGCGTACGAGCAGTACTTC
TRBV28,.,14,TRBJ2-5,.,CASRNGPQGETQYF,TGTGCCAGCAGGAACGGGCCACAGGGAGAGACCCAGTACTTC
TRBV7-6,.,15,TRBJ1-1,.,CASSSLGRGDTEAFF,TGTGCCAGCAGCAGCCTAGGACGTGGTGACACTGAAGCTTTCTTT
TRBV23-1,.,17,TRBJ2-1,.,CASSQLKDSRMGNEQFF,TGCGCCAGCAGTCAATTGAAAGACAGTCGCATGGGCAATGAGCAGTTCTTC
TRBV4-1,.,17,TRBJ1-4,.,CASSHYWGAITNEKLFF,TGCGCCAGCAGCCACTACTGGGGGGCGATCACTAATGAAAAACTGTTTTTT
TRBV6-5,.,14,TRBJ2-7,.,CASSYRGTPGEQYF,TGTGCCAGCAGTTACCGGGGGACACCCGGCGAGCAGTACTTC
TRBV28,TRBD1,15,TRBJ2-7,once,CASSFRGTGVYEQYF,TGTGCCAGCAGTTTTCGCGGGACAGGGGTCTACGAGCAGTACTTC
TRBV5-1,TRBD1,14,TRBJ2-7,.,CASSQDRGDHEQYF,TGCGCCAGCAGTCAGGACAGGGGGGACCACGAGCAGTACTTC
TRBV7-9,TRBD1,13,TRBJ1-1,.,CASSSDRDTEAFF,TGTGCCAGCAGCTCCGACAGGGACACTGAAGCTTTCTTT
TRBV10-2,.,15,TRBJ1-1,.,CASSTDGWMNTEAFF,TGCGCCAGCAGCACGGACGGGTGGATGAACACTGAAGCTTTCTTT
TRBV7-9,.,15,TRBJ1-2,.,CASSTGGVAYDGYTF,TGTGCCAGCAGCACCGGGGGGGTCGCCTATGATGGCTACACCTTC
TRBV27,.,13,TRBJ2-4,.,CASSRLGDDIQYF,TGTGCCAGCAGCCGACTGGGGGACGACATTCAGTACTTC
TRBV6-1,.,15,TRBJ2-5,.,CASSEIDYRGETQYF,TGTGCCAGCAGTGAAATCGACTACCGAGGGGAGACCCAGTACTTC
TRBV20-1,.,11,TRBJ2-5,once,CSARVGETQYF,TGCAGTGCTAGAGTGGGGGAGACCCAGTACTTC
TRBV5-8,.,14,TRBJ1-5,.,CASSLSVSNQPQHF,TGTGCCAGCAGCTTATCTGTTAGCAATCAGCCCCAGCATTTT
TRBV6-1,TRBD1,15,TRBJ1-5,.,CAIQTGGYSNQPQHF,TGTGCCATCCAGACAGGGGGTTATAGCAATCAGCCCCAGCATTTT
TRBV27,.,15,TRBJ1-6,.,CASTSGAGSLSPLHF,TGTGCCAGCACCTCAGGGGCAGGGTCCCTTTCACCCCTCCACTTT
TRBV5-4,TRBD2,13,TRBJ2-1,.,CASTTSGSYEQFF,TGTGCCAGCACTACTAGCGGGAGCTATGAGCAGTTCTTC
TRBV28,TRBD1,14,TRBJ1-1,.,CASRYYTGGTEAFF,TGTGCCAGCAGATACTATACAGGGGGCACTGAAGCTTTCTTT
TRBV28,.,14,TRBJ1-5,.,CASSDRLSNQPQHF,TGTGCCAGCAGTGACAGGTTGAGCAATCAGCCCCAGCATTTT
TRBV5-6,TRBD1,17,TRBJ1-2,.,CASSTRRDRGFIDGYTF,TGTGCCAGCAGTACACGCCGGGACAGGGGCTTTATTGATGGCTACACCTTC
TRBV9,.,15,TRBJ1-6,.,CASSVTDSSGSPLHF,TGTGCCAGCAGCGTAACCGACAGCTCGGGTTCACCCCTCCACTTT
TRBV6-1,TRBD1,16,TRBJ1-4,.,CASSEIVTGTNEKLFF,TGTGCCAGCAGTGAAATTGTGACAGGGACTAATGAAAAACTGTTTTTT
TRBV4-1,.,14,TRBJ2-1,once,CASSHSNRGDEQFF,TGCGCCAGCAGCCATTCTAATAGAGGGGATGAGCAGTTCTTC
TRBV7-2,.,17,TRBJ2-2,.,CASSRLMQGTNTGELFF,TGTGCCAGCAGCCGATTGATGCAGGGTACGAACACCGGGGAGCTGTTTTTT
TRBV13,.,14,TRBJ2-5,.,CASSSTAGRQTQYF,TGTGCCAGCAGTTCGACAGCTGGGCGGCAGACCCAGTACTTC
TRBV7-6,TRBD1,19,TRBJ2-3,.,CASSPTWGGQGVATDTQYF,TGTGCCAGCAGCCCCACCTGGGGGGGACAGGGAGTAGCCACAGATACGCAGTATTTT
TRBV6-1,TRBD1,13,TRBJ2-7,.,CASRQGSSYEQYF,TGTGCCAGCCGACAGGGATCGTCCTACGAGCAGTACTTC
TRBV27,TRBD2,14,TRBJ2-1,.,CASSLSGSSNEQFF,TGTGCCAGCAGTTTAAGCGGGAGTAGTAATGAGCAGTTCTTC
TRBV4-2,TRBD2,15,TRBJ2-7,.,CASSQDTSGTYEQYF,TGTGCCAGCAGCCAAGACACTAGCGGTACCTACGAGCAGTACTTC
TRBV29-1,TRBD2,13,TRBJ2-7,once,CSVDLGGASEQYF,TGCAGCGTTGACCTGGGAGGGGCCAGCGAGCAGTACTTC
TRBV5-6,TRBD2,15,TRBJ2-7,once,CASSLSTSGFYEQYF,TGTGCCAGCAGCTTGTCTACTAGCGGCTTCTACGAGCAGTACTTC
TRBV16,.,12,TRBJ2-1,.,CASTTWGDEQFF,TGTGCCAGCACCACGTGGGGGGATGAGCAGTTCTTC
TRBV7-9,TRBD1,14,TRBJ2-7,.,CASSRGQGEDEQYF,TGTGCCAGCAGCAGGGGACAGGGAGAGGACGAGCAGTACTTC
TRBV9,.,14,TRBJ2-3,.,CASSVREVADTQYF,TGTGCCAGCAGCGTCAGGGAAGTAGCAGATACGCAGTATTTT
TRBV7-2,TRBD1,15,TRBJ1-3,.,CASSSTGGTGNTIYF,TGTGCCAGCAGCTCAACAGGGGGGACTGGAAACACCATATATTTT
TRBV28,.,14,TRBJ2-7,.,CASSFGEARGEQYF,TGTGCCAGCAGTTTCGGTGAGGCACGTGGCGAGCAGTACTTC
TRBV13,.,14,TRBJ1-5,once,CASSSQGSDQPQHF,TGTGCCAGCAGCTCCCAGGGTTCGGATCAGCCCCAGCATTTT
TRBV20-1,TRBD1,11,TRBJ2-7,.,CSAGTAYEQYF,TGCAGTGCCGGGACAGCCTACGAGCAGTACTTC
TRBV27,.,13,TRBJ1-3,.,CATKGVPGNTIYF,TGTGCCACGAAAGGGGTCCCTGGAAACACCATATATTTT
TRBV11-1,.,17,TRBJ1-3,.,CASSLADATYSGNTIYF,TGTGCCAGCAGCTTAGCGGACGCAACCTACTCTGGAAACACCATATATTTT
TRBV28,TRBD1,17,TRBJ1-2,.,CASSQDRVSGPNYGYTF,TGTGCCAGCAGTCAGGACAGGGTTTCTGGGCCTAACTATGGCTACACCTTC
TRBV7-2,TRBD2,14,TRBJ2-5,.,CASSVRDYDVTQYF,TGTGCCAGCAGCGTCCGGGACTACGATGTGACCCAGTACTTC
TRBV11-2,.,11,TRBJ1-1,.,CASSLGSEAFF,TGTGCCAGCAGCTTGGGCTCTGAAGCTTTCTTT
TRBV7-9,TRBD2,18,TRBJ2-2,.,CASSLGGLAGTNTGELFF,TGTGCCAGCAGCTTAGGGGGACTAGCGGGGACGAACACCGGGGAGCTGTTTTTT
TRBV28,TRBD1,15,TRBJ1-5,.,CASSSQGNSNQPQHF,TGTGCCAGCAGTTCACAGGGGAATAGCAATCAGCCCCAGCATTTT
TRBV7-2,.,15,TRBJ2-7,.,CASSLQTTYGVALYF,TGTGCCAGCAGCTTACAAACGACCTACGGGGTAGCTCTGTACTTC
TRBV6-5,.,14,TRBJ2-7,.,CASSKREGPHEQYF,TGTGCCAGCAGCAAGAGAGAGGGGCCACACGAGCAGTACTTC
TRBV6-5,.,13,TRBJ1-1,.,CASSYARNTEAFF,TGTGCCAGCAGTTACGCCAGGAACACTGAAGCTTTCTTT
TRBV19,.,17,TRBJ2-2,.,CASNHGYLSWDTGELFF,TGTGCCAGTAATCATGGGTATCTTTCGTGGGACACCGGGGAGCTGTTTTTT